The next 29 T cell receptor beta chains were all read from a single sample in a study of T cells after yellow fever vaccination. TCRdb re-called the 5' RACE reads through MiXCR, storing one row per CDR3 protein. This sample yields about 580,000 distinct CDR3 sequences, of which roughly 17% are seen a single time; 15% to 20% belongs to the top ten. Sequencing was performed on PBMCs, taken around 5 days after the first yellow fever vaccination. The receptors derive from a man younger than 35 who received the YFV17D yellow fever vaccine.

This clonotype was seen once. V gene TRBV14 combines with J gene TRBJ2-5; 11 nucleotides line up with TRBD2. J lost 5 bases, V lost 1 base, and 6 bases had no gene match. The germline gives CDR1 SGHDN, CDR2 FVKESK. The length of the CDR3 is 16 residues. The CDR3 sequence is CASSQGYLAGGETQYF. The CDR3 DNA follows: TGTGCCAGCAGCCAAGGTTACCTAGCGGGGGGCGAGACCCAGTACTTC.

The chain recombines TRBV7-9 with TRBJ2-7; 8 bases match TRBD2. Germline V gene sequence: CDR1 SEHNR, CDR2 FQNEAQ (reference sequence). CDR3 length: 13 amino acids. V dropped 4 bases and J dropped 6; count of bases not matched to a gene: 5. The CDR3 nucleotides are TGTGCCAGCAGCTCCCCCGGGACTAGCGAGCAGTACGTC. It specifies CASSSPGTSEQYV.

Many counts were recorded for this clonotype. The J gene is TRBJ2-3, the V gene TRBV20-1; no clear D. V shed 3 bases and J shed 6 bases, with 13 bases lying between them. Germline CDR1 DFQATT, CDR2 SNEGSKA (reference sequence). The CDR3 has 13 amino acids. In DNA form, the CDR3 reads TGCAGTGCTAGGGCTGGACCGCGGGATACGCAGTATTTT. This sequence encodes CSARAGPRDTQYF.

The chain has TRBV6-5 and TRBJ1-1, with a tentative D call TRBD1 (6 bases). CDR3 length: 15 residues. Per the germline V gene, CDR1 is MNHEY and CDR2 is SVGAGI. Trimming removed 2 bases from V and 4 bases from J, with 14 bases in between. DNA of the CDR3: TGTGCCAGCAGTTACGGGTCCGGGGGCACCACTGAAGCTTTCTTT. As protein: CASSYGSGGTTEAFF.

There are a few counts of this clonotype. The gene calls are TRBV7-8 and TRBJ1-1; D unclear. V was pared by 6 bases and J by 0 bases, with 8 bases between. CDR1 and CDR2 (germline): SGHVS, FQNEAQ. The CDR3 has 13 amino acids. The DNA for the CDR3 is TGTGCCAGCAGACGATTTATGAACACTGAAGCTTTCTTT. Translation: CASRRFMNTEAFF.

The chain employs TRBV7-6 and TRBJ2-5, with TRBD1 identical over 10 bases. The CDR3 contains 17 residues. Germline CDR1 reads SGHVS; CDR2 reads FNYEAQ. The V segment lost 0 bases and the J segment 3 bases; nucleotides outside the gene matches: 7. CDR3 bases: TGTGCCAGCAGCTTAGCACGGACAGGGGGGAAAGAAGAGACCCAGTACTTC. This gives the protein CASSLARTGGKEETQYF.

CDR3 bases: TGTGCCAGCTCACCTGCCACTTACCAAGAGACCCAGTACTTC. This gives the protein CASSPATYQETQYF. V usage is TRBV18 and J usage is TRBJ2-5, with D hard to call. From germline, CDR1 is KGHSH and CDR2 LQKENI. Between the trimmed V and J ends, which lost 3 bases and 0 bases, there was a span of 8 bases. There are 14 residues in the CDR3. Full variable domain (missing parts from reference TRBV18 and TRBJ2-5): NAGVMQNPRHLVRRRGQEARLRCSPMKGHSHVYWYRQLPEEGLKFMVYLQKENIIDESGMPKERFSAEFPKEGPSILRIQQVVRGDSAAYFCASSPATYQETQYFGPGTRLLVL.

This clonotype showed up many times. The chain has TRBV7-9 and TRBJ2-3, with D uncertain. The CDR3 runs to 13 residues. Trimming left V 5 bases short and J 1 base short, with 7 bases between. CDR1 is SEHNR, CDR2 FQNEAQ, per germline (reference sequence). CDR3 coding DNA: TGTGCCAGCAGCCCGGAAGGCACAGATACGCAGTATTTT. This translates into CASSPEGTDTQYF.

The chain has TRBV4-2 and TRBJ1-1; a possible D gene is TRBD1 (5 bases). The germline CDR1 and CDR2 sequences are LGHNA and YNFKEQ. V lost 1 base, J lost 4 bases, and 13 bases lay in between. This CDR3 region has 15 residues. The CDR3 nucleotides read TGTGCCAGCAGCCAAGCGATAGGGGCCGGCACTGAAGCTTTCTTT. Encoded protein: CASSQAIGAGTEAFF.

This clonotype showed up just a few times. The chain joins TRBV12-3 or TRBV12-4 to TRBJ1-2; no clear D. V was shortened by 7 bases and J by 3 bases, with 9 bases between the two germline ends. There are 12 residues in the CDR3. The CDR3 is CASTSQYYGYTF. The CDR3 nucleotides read TGTGCCAGCACCTCCCAGTACTATGGCTACACCTTC.

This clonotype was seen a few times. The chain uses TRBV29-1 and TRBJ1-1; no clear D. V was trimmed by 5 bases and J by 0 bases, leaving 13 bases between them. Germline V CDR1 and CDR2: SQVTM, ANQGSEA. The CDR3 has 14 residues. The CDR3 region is CSVQTDGMNTEAFF. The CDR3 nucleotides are TGCAGCGTTCAAACGGACGGAATGAACACTGAAGCTTTCTTT.

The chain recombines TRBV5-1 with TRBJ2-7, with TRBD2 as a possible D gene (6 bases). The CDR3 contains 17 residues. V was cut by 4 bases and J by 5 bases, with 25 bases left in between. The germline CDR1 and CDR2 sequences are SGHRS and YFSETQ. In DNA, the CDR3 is TGCGCCAGCAGCCCCGGGACCCTGGAGGGACTTTTTAACGAGCAGTACGTC. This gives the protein CASSPGTLEGLFNEQYV.

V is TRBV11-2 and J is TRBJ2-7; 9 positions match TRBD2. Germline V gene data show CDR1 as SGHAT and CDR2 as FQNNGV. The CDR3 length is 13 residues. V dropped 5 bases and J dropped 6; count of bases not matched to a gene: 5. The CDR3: CASSRGLASEQYV. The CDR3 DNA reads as TGTGCCAGCAGCCGGGGACTAGCAAGCGAGCAGTACGTC.

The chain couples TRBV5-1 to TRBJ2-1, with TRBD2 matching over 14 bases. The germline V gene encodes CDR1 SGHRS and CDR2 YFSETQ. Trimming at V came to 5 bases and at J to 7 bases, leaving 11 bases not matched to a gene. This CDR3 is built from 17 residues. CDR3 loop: CASRFGLAGGRENEQFF. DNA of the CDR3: TGCGCCAGCAGATTCGGACTAGCGGGGGGTCGTGAAAATGAGCAGTTCTTC. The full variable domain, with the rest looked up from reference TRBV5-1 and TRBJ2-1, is KAGVTQTPRYLIKTRGQQVTLSCSPISGHRSVSWYQQTPGQGLQFLFEYFSETQRNKGNFPGRFSGRQFSNSRSEMNVSTLELGDSALYLCASRFGLAGGRENEQFFGPGTRLTVL.

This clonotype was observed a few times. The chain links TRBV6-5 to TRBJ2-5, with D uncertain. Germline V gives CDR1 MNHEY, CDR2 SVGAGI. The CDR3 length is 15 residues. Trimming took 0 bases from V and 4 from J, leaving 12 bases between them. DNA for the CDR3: TGTGCCAGCAGTTACTCAGGGTGGAATGGAGAGACCCAGTACTTC. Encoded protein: CASSYSGWNGETQYF.

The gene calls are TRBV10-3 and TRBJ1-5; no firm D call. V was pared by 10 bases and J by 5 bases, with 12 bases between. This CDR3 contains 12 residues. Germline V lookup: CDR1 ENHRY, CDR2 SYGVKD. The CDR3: CATKDRYQPQHF. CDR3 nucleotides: TGTGCCACTAAGGACCGTTATCAGCCCCAGCATTTT.

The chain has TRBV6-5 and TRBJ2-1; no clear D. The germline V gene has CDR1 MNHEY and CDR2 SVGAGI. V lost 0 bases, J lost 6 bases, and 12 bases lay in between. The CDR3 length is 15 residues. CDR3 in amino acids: CASSYSPGLGNEQFF. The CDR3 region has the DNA TGTGCCAGCAGTTACTCGCCGGGCCTAGGCAATGAGCAGTTCTTC.

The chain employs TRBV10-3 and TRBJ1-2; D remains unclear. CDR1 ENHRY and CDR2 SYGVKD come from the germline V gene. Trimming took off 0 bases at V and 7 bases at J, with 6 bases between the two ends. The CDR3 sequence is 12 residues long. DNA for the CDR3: TGTGCCATCAGTGAGTCGGAAGGTGGCTACACCTTC. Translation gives CAISESEGGYTF.

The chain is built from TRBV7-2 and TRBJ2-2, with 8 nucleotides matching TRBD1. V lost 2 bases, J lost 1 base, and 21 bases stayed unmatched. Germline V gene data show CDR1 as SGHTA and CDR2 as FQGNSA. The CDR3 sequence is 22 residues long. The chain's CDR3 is CASSLLHEGRTGISLNTGELFF. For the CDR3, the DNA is TGTGCCAGCAGCTTACTACATGAGGGGCGGACAGGGATTTCGCTGAACACCGGGGAGCTGTTTTTT. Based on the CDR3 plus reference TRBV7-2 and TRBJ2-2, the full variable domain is GAGVSQSPSNKVTEKGKDVELRCDPISGHTALYWYRQSLGQGLEFLIYFQGNSAPDKSGLPSDRFSAERTGGSVSTLTIQRTQQEDSAVYLCASSLLHEGRTGISLNTGELFFGEGSRLTVL.

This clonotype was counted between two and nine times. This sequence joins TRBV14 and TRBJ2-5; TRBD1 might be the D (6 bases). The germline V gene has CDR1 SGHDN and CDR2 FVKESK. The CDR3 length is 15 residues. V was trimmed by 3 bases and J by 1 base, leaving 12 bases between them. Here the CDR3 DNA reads TGTGCCAGCAGCCAGCAGACAGGACCCCAAGAGACCCAGTACTTC. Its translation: CASSQQTGPQETQYF.

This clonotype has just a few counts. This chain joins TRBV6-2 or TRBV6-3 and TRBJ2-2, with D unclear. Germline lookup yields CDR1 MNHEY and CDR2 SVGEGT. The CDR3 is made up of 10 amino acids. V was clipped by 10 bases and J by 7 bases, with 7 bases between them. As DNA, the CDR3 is TGTGCCACCTCGGGCGGGGAGCTGTTTTTT. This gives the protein CATSGGELFF.

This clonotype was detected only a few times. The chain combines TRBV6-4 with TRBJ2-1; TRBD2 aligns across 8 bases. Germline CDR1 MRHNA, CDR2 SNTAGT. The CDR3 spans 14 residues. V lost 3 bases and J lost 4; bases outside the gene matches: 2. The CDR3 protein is CASSELAGYNEQFF. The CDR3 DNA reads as TGTGCCAGCAGTGAGCTAGCGGGTTACAATGAGCAGTTCTTC.

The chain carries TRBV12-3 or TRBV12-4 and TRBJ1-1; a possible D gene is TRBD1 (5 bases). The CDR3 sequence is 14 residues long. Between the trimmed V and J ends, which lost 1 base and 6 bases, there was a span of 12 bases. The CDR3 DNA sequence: TGTGCCAGCAGTTTAGTATCGGGGGACGCTGAAGCTTTCTTT. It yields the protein CASSLVSGDAEAFF.

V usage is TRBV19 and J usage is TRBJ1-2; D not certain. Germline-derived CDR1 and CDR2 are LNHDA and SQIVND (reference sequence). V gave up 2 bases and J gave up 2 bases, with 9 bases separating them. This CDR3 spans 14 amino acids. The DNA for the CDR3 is TGTGCCAGTAGTATAACCGCACAGAACTATGGCTACACCTTC. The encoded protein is CASSITAQNYGYTF.

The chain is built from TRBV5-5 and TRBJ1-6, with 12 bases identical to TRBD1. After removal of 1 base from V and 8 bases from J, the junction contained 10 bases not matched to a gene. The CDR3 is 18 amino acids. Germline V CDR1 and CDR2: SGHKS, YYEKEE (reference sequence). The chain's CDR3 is CASSLMFPGQGADSPLHF. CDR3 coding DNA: TGTGCCAGCAGCTTGATGTTTCCGGGACAGGGGGCAGATTCACCCCTCCACTTT.

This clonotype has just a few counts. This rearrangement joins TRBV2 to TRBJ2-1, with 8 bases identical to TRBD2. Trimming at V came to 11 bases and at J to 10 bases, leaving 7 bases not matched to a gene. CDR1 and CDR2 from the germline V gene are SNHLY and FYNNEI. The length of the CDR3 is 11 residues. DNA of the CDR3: TGTGCCCGAGGCGGGGGGCGAGAGCAGTTCTTC. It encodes CARGGGREQFF.

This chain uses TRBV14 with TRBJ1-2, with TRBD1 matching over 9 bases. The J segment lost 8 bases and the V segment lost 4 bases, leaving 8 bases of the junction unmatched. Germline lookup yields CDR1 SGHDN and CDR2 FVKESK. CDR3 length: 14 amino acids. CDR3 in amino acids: CASSPGQGSGGYTF. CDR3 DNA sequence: TGTGCCAGCAGCCCGGGACAGGGATCGGGGGGCTACACCTTC.

The DNA for the CDR3 is TGTGCCTGGAGTCCCTCTGAGCAGCCCCAGCATTTT. This gives the protein CAWSPSEQPQHF. V gene TRBV30 combines with J gene TRBJ1-5; D not certain. Germline V gene data show CDR1 as GTSNPN and CDR2 as SVGIG (reference sequence). CDR3 length equals 12 residues. V lost 2 bases and J lost 7, with 9 bases in between. The full variable domain, its missing parts supplied by reference TRBV30 and TRBJ1-5, is SQTIHQWPATLVQPVGSPLSLECTVEGTSNPNLYWYRQAAGRGLQLLFYSVGIGQISSEVPQNLSASRPQDRQFILSSKKLLLSDSGFYLCAWSPSEQPQHFGDGTRLSIL.

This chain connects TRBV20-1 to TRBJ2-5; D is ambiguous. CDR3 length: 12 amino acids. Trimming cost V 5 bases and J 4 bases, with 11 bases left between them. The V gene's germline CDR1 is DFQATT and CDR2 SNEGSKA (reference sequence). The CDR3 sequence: CSAFWSTETQYF. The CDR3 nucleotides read TGCAGTGCTTTCTGGTCTACAGAGACCCAGTACTTC.